The T cell receptor beta chain under discussion was sequenced for a study of CXCR3-negative and CXCR3-positive naive CD8 T cells. Study-wide results and caveats: When CXCR3-positive naive cells were set against CXCR3-negative naive cells, the former had more hydrophobic TRB CDR3s.

Germline V lookup: CDR1 MGHRA, CDR2 YSYEKL. The CDR3 is made up of 15 amino acids. To note about this clonotype: The antigen is undetermined.

UMI-tagged TRB cDNA libraries were built via 5' RACE. For each CDR3 protein, TCRdb gives one entry from its re-call of the 5' RACE reads, without DNA. The sample has roughly 110,000 distinct CDR3 sequences. The sequence came from a human donor in good health. Some clones in this sample may be carry-over from other donors' samples. The J gene is TRBJ1-1, the V gene TRBV4-1; TCRdb calls TRBD1, which cannot be checked without DNA. The sample consisted of naive CXCR3+ CD8+ T cells from blood. Specified subset: CD45RO-CCR7+CD27+CD95- naive CD8+ T cells expressing CXCR3 (TNR3+). CDR3 residues: CASSQLPGQGPEAFF.